A selection of T cell receptor beta chains follows, all from one sample in a study of shared clonotypes between healthy human individuals. Clones were read by immunoSEQ multiplex PCR, and TCRdb kept only the in-frame ones, dropping some. Of 1,100,000 or so clones in the sample, approximately 80% were seen once. Sequencing was performed on memory CD4+ T cells from PBMCs. The receptors come from a man between 18 and 35 years old in good health. Some clones in this sample may be carry-over from other donors' samples. Each CDR3 is given with its conserved first and last residue. The D gene is left open where the match is weak. The listing skips clone size in some rows; elsewhere it reads once, few, many or a size class.

cdr3_nt cdr3_aa d_call v_call clone_size j_call
TGTGCCATCATGATCGAGCATGGGGTGGACTACGAGCAGTACTTC CAIMIEHGVDYEQYF NA TRBV10-3 NA TRBJ2-7
TGTGCCATCAGCCGAGACATAGACAGCTACGAGCAGTACTTC CAISRDIDSYEQYF NA TRBV10-3 NA TRBJ2-7
TGTGCCAGCAGTCTCCAGGGGGAAGGCAATCAGCCCCAGCATTTT CASSLQGEGNQPQHF TRBD1 TRBV28 NA TRBJ1-5
TGTGCCAGCAGGGCCCGGCAGACTGCAACTAATGAAAAACTGTTTTTT CASRARQTATNEKLFF NA TRBV2 once TRBJ1-4
TGTGCCAGTAGTATTCGGACAACGTCTCTCACAGATACGCAGTATTTT CASSIRTTSLTDTQYF NA TRBV19 NA TRBJ2-3
TGTGCCAGCAGACTCCAAGGACTTTCAAATGAGCAGTTCTTC CASRLQGLSNEQFF NA TRBV6-4 NA TRBJ2-1
TGTGCCAGCAGTTTAACCCCAGAGACCCAGTACTTC CASSLTPETQYF NA TRBV28 once TRBJ2-5
TGCGCCAGCAGCTTGCTGGGAAGGGGGACTAGCGGGAGCCGCAACGAGCAGTACTTC CASSLLGRGTSGSRNEQYF TRBD2 TRBV5-1 few TRBJ2-7
TGTGCCAGCAGCGTCTACGCGGGGTTGGGGTACAATGAGCAGTTCTTC CASSVYAGLGYNEQFF NA TRBV7-6 NA TRBJ2-1
TGCGCCAGCAGCCAAGATTTTCACGGAAACACCATATATTTT CASSQDFHGNTIYF NA TRBV4-1 NA TRBJ1-3
TGTGCCAGCAGCACCAGACAGATCGCAACTAATGAAAAACTGTTTTTT CASSTRQIATNEKLFF NA TRBV7-9 once TRBJ1-4
TGTGCCAGCTCCCCGGGACTAGCGCTCTCCGAGCAGTACTTC CASSPGLALSEQYF TRBD2 TRBV18 NA TRBJ2-7
TGTGCCAGCAGTTCGGTTAGCACAGGCTCTGGGGCCAACGTCCTGACTTTC CASSSVSTGSGANVLTF NA TRBV13 NA TRBJ2-6
TGTGCCAGCAGCCAAGTTAGCGGGAGGGGTGACAATGAGCAGTTCTTC CASSQVSGRGDNEQFF TRBD2 TRBV4-2 NA TRBJ2-1
TGCGCCAGCAGCCTAGGCTCAGGATTCTACGAGCAGTACTTC CASSLGSGFYEQYF NA TRBV4-3 NA TRBJ2-7
TGTGCCTGGAACCGGGACAGGGGAATTAATGGCTACACCTTC CAWNRDRGINGYTF TRBD1 TRBV30 NA TRBJ1-2
TGTGCCAGCAGTGCAAACAGGGGTGAGACCCAGTACTTC CASSANRGETQYF TRBD1 TRBV2 NA TRBJ2-5
TGTGCCAGCAGTATCGGACTAGCGGGAGTAATAGATACGCAGTATTTT CASSIGLAGVIDTQYF TRBD2 TRBV28 few TRBJ2-3
TGTGCCAGCAGCTTGGTGGGCTCCTACAATGAGCAGTTCTTC CASSLVGSYNEQFF NA TRBV5-6 NA TRBJ2-1
TGTGCCAGCTCACCACCCCGATCCCCCCACACCGGGGAGCTGTTTTTT CASSPPRSPHTGELFF NA TRBV18 NA TRBJ2-2
TGTGCCAGCAGCTTGGTAGGAGGAGCCAGCTCCTACAATGAGCAGTTCTTC CASSLVGGASSYNEQFF NA TRBV5-6 NA TRBJ2-1
TGCGCCAGCAGCTTGGGCAGGGGCCAGGAGCTGTTTTTT CASSLGRGQELFF NA TRBV5-1 NA TRBJ2-2
TGTGCCAGCAGCTCACAGGAGTATGGCTACACCTTC CASSSQEYGYTF NA TRBV5-4 NA TRBJ1-2
TGTGCCAGCAGTGATCAGTACCTTTGGGAGACCCAGTACTTC CASSDQYLWETQYF NA TRBV6-1 many TRBJ2-5
TGTGCCAGCAGTTGGGGGAGGGTAGAGGGAGAGACCCAGTACTTC CASSWGRVEGETQYF TRBD2 TRBV28 few TRBJ2-5
TGTGCCTGGAGTGTCGGAGCGGGAGTTGAGGTGGATACGCAGTATTTT CAWSVGAGVEVDTQYF TRBD2 TRBV30 NA TRBJ2-3
TGTGCCAGCAGCCGAATAGCGGGAGGGCCGAGTGGTGAGCAGTTCTTC CASSRIAGGPSGEQFF TRBD2 TRBV28 NA TRBJ2-1
TGTGCCAGTAGTAACCGGGGGGTTGAAGCTTTCTTT CASSNRGVEAFF NA TRBV19 NA TRBJ1-1
TGTGCCACCAGCAGAGGCCTACTAGCGGACACAGATACGCAGTATTTT CATSRGLLADTDTQYF TRBD2 TRBV15 NA TRBJ2-3
TGTGCCAGCAGTCTTAGACACACAGATACGCAGTATTTT CASSLRHTDTQYF NA TRBV27 NA TRBJ2-3
TGTGCCAGCAGAAAGTCGGTTTATCAGCCCCAGCATTTT CASRKSVYQPQHF NA TRBV28 NA TRBJ1-5
TGTGCCAGCAGCTTCCACGGGAGCAGCAATCAGCCCCAGCATTTT CASSFHGSSNQPQHF NA TRBV11-2 NA TRBJ1-5